The rows below give T cell receptor beta chains drawn from one sample of a study of CD8 T cells in Susac syndrome. From the immunoSEQ multiplex PCR reads, TCRdb called clonotypes with MiXCR, one entry per CDR3 protein. The sample records 200,000 to 250,000 distinct CDR3 sequences, 93% being singletons. Material for sequencing was CD4+ T cells from PBMCs. The receptors shown here come from a human donor with multiple sclerosis. CDR3s include the opening cysteine and the closing phenylalanine or tryptophan. The D gene is left open where the match is weak. Size is omitted from some rows. Given values are once, few, many or a class for expanded clones.

TRBJ1-1 TRBV4-1 NA NA TGCGCCAGCAGCCATGGGTGGGGAATTGAAGCTTTCTTT CASSHGWGIEAFF
TRBJ1-5 TRBV30 NA NA TGTGCCTGGAGTAAGGCCACGCAGGCTCAGCCCCAGCATTTT CAWSKATQAQPQHF
TRBJ1-2 TRBV20-1 NA NA TGCAGTGCTAGAGCCGGGACACAGTATGGCTACACCTTC CSARAGTQYGYTF
TRBJ2-3 TRBV4-2 NA TRBD2 TGTGCCAGCAGCCAAGATAGTACTAGCGGGAGGGCCCCAGATACGCAGTATTTT CASSQDSTSGRAPDTQYF
TRBJ2-2 TRBV6-5 NA NA TGTGCCAGCAGTTACTCGAGGGCGGGCACCGGGGAGCTGTTTTTT CASSYSRAGTGELFF
TRBJ2-3 TRBV5-6 NA TRBD2 TGTGCCAGCAGCCGACTAGCGGGGTACACAGATACGCAGTATTTT CASSRLAGYTDTQYF
TRBJ1-3 TRBV28 NA NA TGTGCCAGCAGTTTTCGGGGGTCGGGAAACACCATATATTTT CASSFRGSGNTIYF
TRBJ1-2 TRBV29-1 NA NA TGCAGCGTTGAAAAAGGGCAGGGTATCTATGGCTACACCTTC CSVEKGQGIYGYTF
TRBJ1-2 TRBV20-1 NA NA TGCAGTGCCCCGGCTGGGTCGGGGAACTATGGCTACACCTTC CSAPAGSGNYGYTF
TRBJ1-5 TRBV19 once NA TGTGCCAGTAGCCCGGACACAGGGAGACAGCCCCAGCATTTT CASSPDTGRQPQHF
TRBJ1-2 TRBV15 NA NA TGTGCCACCAGCAGACAGGGAGCTAACTATGGCTACACCTTC CATSRQGANYGYTF
TRBJ2-3 TRBV6-2/TRBV6-3 NA NA TGTGCCAGCAGTCAACGGTCAGATACGCAGTATTTT CASSQRSDTQYF
TRBJ2-5 TRBV12-5 NA NA TGTGCTAGTGGTTTGGTAAGGGGGGGAGGGCCGAGAGAGACCCAGTACTTC CASGLVRGGGPRETQYF
TRBJ2-3 TRBV2 NA NA TGTGCCAGCAGTGAAGATGGTACTAATCAGGGCCACAGCACAGATACGCAGTATTTT CASSEDGTNQGHSTDTQYF
TRBJ1-2 TRBV3-1 NA NA TGTGCCAGCAGCCAATATTTGGGCAGTGAGGATGGCTACACCTTC CASSQYLGSEDGYTF
TRBJ1-1 TRBV14 once NA TGTGCCAGCAGCCAAGTCCGTGGACCCAGTAAAGCTTTCTTT CASSQVRGPSKAFF